The T cell receptor (beta chain) described here comes from a study of cytomegalovirus exposure and HLA in healthy donors. Despite likely unrecorded immune exposures, the donors were nominally healthy at the time of sampling. Overall study findings and caveats: In terms of immune exposure information, only CMV serostatus was available. In a later analysis, TCR beta V- and J-gene trimming was associated with a missense DCLRE1C variant.

Per the germline V gene, CDR1 is MNHEY and CDR2 is SMNVEV (reference sequence). The CDR3 is made up of 14 amino acids. J lost 4 bases, V lost 5 bases, and 5 bases had no gene match. Researchers ran the PCR with 60 Vbeta and 13 Jbeta primers. Profiled with immunoSEQ multiplex PCR; TCRdb holds only in-frame clones, not every one. Of 100,000 to 150,000 clones detected, 78% appear once; the ten largest clones hold just under 6.5%. The table lists this clone with a few counts. Antigen: not known. The receptor was derived from a woman in her thirties or forties in good health and CMV-seronegative. Sequencing was performed on PBMCs. V is TRBV27 and J is TRBJ2-3, with 8 nucleotides matching TRBD1. Here the CDR3 DNA reads TGTGCCAGCAGTACCCAGGGGGCCGCAGATACGCAGTATTTT. Translation: CASSTQGAADTQYF.